This is a list of T cell receptor beta chains from one sample in a study of OX40 agonist ivuxolimab in advanced cancers. The protocol was immunoSEQ multiplex PCR, while the TCRdb copy is restricted to in-frame clones and leaves out a portion. Counted here are over 60,000 clones, around 89% occurring once; the ten biggest clones make up roughly 1%. Sequencing used CD4+ or CD8+ T cells sorted from blood, obtained in a trial of the OX40 agonist ivuxolimab. The receptors were sampled from an adult with an advanced solid tumor such as melanoma, head and neck, liver or kidney cancer. CDR3s include the opening cysteine and the closing phenylalanine or tryptophan. D genes are given only for firm matches. For some rows the clone size is stated as once, few or many, or as a class when expanded; others skip it.

V gene	D gene	J gene	clone size	CDR3 DNA	CDR3 protein
TRBV11-2	-	TRBJ1-2	few	TGTGCCAGCAGCCAGACAGGTTATGGCTACACCTTC	CASSQTGYGYTF
TRBV7-9	TRBD1	TRBJ1-5	-	TGTGCCAGCAGCTTCGGGACAGGGGGCTCTGACAATCAGCCCCAGCATTTT	CASSFGTGGSDNQPQHF
TRBV5-4	-	TRBJ2-3	-	TGTGCCAGCAGCTTGGAGGGCACAGATACGCAGTATTTT	CASSLEGTDTQYF
TRBV9	TRBD1	TRBJ1-3	-	TGTGCCAGCAGCGTAGATACAGGGGTGAACTCTGGAAACACCATATATTTT	CASSVDTGVNSGNTIYF
TRBV7-3	-	TRBJ2-3	-	TGTGCCAGCAGCTTACTCCCGACGGATACGCAGTATTTT	CASSLLPTDTQYF
TRBV30	TRBD2	TRBJ2-7	-	TGTGCCTGGAGTCAGCGGGGGGGAGACGAGCAGTACTTC	CAWSQRGGDEQYF
TRBV11-3	-	TRBJ2-1	-	TGTGCCAGCAGCTTAGACAGGGGTACCTACAATGAGCAGTTCTTC	CASSLDRGTYNEQFF
TRBV27	TRBD1	TRBJ2-5	-	TGTGCCAGCAGGGGTCTGGGACAGGGGGCAGAGACCCAGTACTTC	CASRGLGQGAETQYF
TRBV7-2	TRBD2	TRBJ2-3	-	TGTGCCACCAGAGGGCTAGCGGGGTCCCACGGAGATACGCAGTATTTT	CATRGLAGSHGDTQYF
TRBV7-3	-	TRBJ2-2	-	TGTGCCAGCAGCCCCGGTTACCGAGAAACAGGGGAGCTGTTTTTT	CASSPGYRETGELFF
TRBV6-5	TRBD1	TRBJ2-1	-	TGTGCCAGCAGTTACCCAATGACAGGGGGAACTGTATGGTTCTTC	CASSYPMTGGTVWFF
TRBV15	-	TRBJ1-1	-	TGTGCCACCAGCAGAGATCGGGGAGGGGGCACTGAAGCTTTCTTT	CATSRDRGGGTEAFF
TRBV6-1	-	TRBJ2-7	-	TGTGCCAGCAGTGAAGCAAGTCCGCGGGACTCCTACGAGCAGTACTTC	CASSEASPRDSYEQYF
TRBV5-6	-	TRBJ1-6	once	TGTGCCAGCAGCTTGGATTGGACAGCTAATTCACCCCTCCACTTT	CASSLDWTANSPLHF
TRBV28	-	TRBJ2-3	few	TGTGCCAGCAGTCAATCTAGCACAGATACGCAGTATTTT	CASSQSSTDTQYF
TRBV2	TRBD1	TRBJ1-2	-	TGTGCCAGCAGTGAAGCGCTTGGACAGGGGGAAACGGCTAACTATGGCTACACCTTC	CASSEALGQGETANYGYTF
TRBV7-9	-	TRBJ1-2	-	TGTGCCAGCAGCCAAGACGGGACGGTTGCTAACTATGGCTACACCTTC	CASSQDGTVANYGYTF
TRBV18	-	TRBJ2-2	-	TGTGCCAGCTCACCACCCGGGACCGGGGAGCTGTTTTTT	CASSPPGTGELFF
TRBV5-1	TRBD1	TRBJ2-3	-	TGCGCCAGCAGCTTGTTGGGACAGGGGAACACAGATACGCAGTATTTT	CASSLLGQGNTDTQYF
TRBV5-1	-	TRBJ1-2	-	TGCGCCAGCAGCTTGGGGACAGCGGCTAACTATGGCTACACCTTC	CASSLGTAANYGYTF
TRBV27	TRBD2	TRBJ2-1	-	TGTGCCAGCAGTTTACCTAGCGGGTCCGACAATGAGCAGTTCTTC	CASSLPSGSDNEQFF